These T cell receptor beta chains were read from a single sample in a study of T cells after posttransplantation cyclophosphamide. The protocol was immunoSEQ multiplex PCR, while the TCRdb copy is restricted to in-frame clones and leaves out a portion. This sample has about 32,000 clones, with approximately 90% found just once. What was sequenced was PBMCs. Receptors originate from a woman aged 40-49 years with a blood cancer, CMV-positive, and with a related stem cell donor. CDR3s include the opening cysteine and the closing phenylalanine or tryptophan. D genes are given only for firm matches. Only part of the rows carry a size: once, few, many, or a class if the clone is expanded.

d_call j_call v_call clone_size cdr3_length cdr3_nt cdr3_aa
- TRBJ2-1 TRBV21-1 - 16 TGTGCCAGCAACACAGGGGCCCCGAGACTATACAATGAGCAGTTCTTC CASNTGAPRLYNEQFF
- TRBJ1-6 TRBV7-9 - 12 TGTGCCAGCAGCTTACAAGGGGGTCCCCTCCACTTT CASSLQGGPLHF
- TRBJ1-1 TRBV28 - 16 TGTGCCAGCAGCCACCCCCTACAGGTTTCGGTCACTGAAGCTTTCTTT CASSHPLQVSVTEAFF
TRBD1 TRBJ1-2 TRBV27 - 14 TGTGCCAGCACCCCGGACAGGGAGAACTATGGCTACACCTTC CASTPDRENYGYTF
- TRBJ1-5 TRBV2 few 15 TGTGCCAGCGGAAGAGTTGGGGGGGTAAATCAGCCCCAGCATTTT CASGRVGGVNQPQHF
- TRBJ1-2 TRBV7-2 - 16 TGTGCCAGCAGCCCTACGGTTAGGGAGGTGTCCTATGGCTACACCTTC CASSPTVREVSYGYTF
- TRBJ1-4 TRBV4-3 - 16 TGCGCCAGCAGCCAAGTGCCGACGGGAGGGGGGGAAAAACTGTTTTTT CASSQVPTGGGEKLFF
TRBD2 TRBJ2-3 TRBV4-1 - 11 TGCGCCAGCAGCCAAAATAGCGGGGCGGTATTT CASSQNSGAVF
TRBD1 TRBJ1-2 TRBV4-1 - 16 TGCGCCAGCAGCCAACCACAGGGGCCCCTTAACTATGGCTACACCTTC CASSQPQGPLNYGYTF
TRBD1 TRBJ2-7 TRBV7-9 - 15 TGTGCCAGCAGCTCCTTCCAAGACAGGGTGTACGAGCAGTACTTC CASSSFQDRVYEQYF
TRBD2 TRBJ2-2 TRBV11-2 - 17 TGTGCCAGCAGCTTAGGACGGGGGGACCCGAACACCGGGGAGCTGTTTTTT CASSLGRGDPNTGELFF